Sequencing of this T cell receptor (beta chain) was carried out in a study of T cells in Graves' hyperthyroidism and ophthalmopathy. The source material, RNA transcripts, was used to amplify TCR beta CDR3 regions. First-round RT-PCR of the TCR CDR3 relied on the HTBI primer set. TCRdb re-called the multiplex PCR reads through MiXCR, storing one row per CDR3 protein. The data show a few hundred thousand distinct CDR3 sequences, less than 20% seen once. This clonotype turned up a few times. The TCR originated in a woman younger than 35 with Graves' hyperthyroidism. The sequencing input was blood.

CDR3 in amino acids: CASSYRRSEQFF. The CDR3 nucleotides read TGTGCCAGCAGCTACAGGAGGAGTGAGCAGTTCTTC. The chain joins TRBV7-9 to TRBJ2-1; D may be TRBD1 or TRBD2 (5 bases each). Germline CDR1 reads SEHNR; CDR2 reads FQNEAQ (reference sequence). Trimming stripped 4 bases from V and 9 bases from J, with 10 bases between. The CDR3 spans 12 residues. The variable domain in full, completed from reference TRBV7-9 and TRBJ2-1, reads DTGVSQNPRHKITKRGQNVTFRCDPISEHNRLYWYRQTLGQGPEFLTYFQNEAQLEKSRLLSDRFSAERPKGSFSTLEIQRTEQGDSAMYLCASSYRRSEQFFGPGTRLTVL.